Following are 30 T cell receptor beta chains from one sample sequenced in a study of blood T cell repertoires in COVID-19. The table came from immunoSEQ multiplex PCR; TCRdb's copy has only in-frame clones and leaves some out. The sample lists roughly 120,000 clones; approximately 82% were seen once. The specimen sequenced was peripheral blood. Receptors originate from a man aged 70-80 years with active or convalescent COVID-19.

The chain couples TRBV7-2 to TRBJ2-3; D uncertain. V was pared by 4 bases and J by 2 bases, with 13 bases between. The CDR3 has 15 amino acids. CDR1 and CDR2 from the germline V gene are SGHTA and FQGNSA. The CDR3 is CASSSPTTNTDTQYF. The CDR3 bases are TGTGCCAGCAGCTCGCCAACTACAAACACAGATACGCAGTATTTT.

In this sample, this clone turned up once. The V gene is TRBV13, the J gene TRBJ2-7; no clear D. V was pared by 5 bases and J by 3 bases, with 8 bases between. Looked up from germline, CDR1 is PRHDT and CDR2 is FYEKMQ (reference sequence). This CDR3 is 12 amino acids long. The CDR3 DNA follows: TGTGCCAGCAGCATACATGGCTACGAGCAGTACTTC. Translated, it gives CASSIHGYEQYF.

The J gene is TRBJ2-5, the V gene TRBV14, with TRBD1 identical over 7 bases. Germline lookup yields CDR1 SGHDN and CDR2 FVKESK. The CDR3 consists of 16 residues. With 5 bases clipped from V and 1 base from J, the junction kept 10 bases outside the gene matches. CDR3 region: CASSTRQGPFQETQYF. The CDR3 DNA follows: TGTGCCAGCAGCACTCGACAGGGCCCCTTCCAAGAGACCCAGTACTTC.

J is TRBJ2-7 and V is TRBV4-1, with TRBD2 matching 12 bases. With V trimmed by 4 bases and J by 4 bases, 8 bases remained unmatched. The length of the CDR3 is 16 residues. Germline lookup yields CDR1 MGHRA and CDR2 YSYEKL. This chain's CDR3 is CASSPQVLAGGYEQYF. CDR3 DNA: TGCGCCAGCAGCCCCCAGGTACTAGCGGGAGGTTACGAGCAGTACTTC.

The V and J genes are TRBV9 and TRBJ1-3; D unresolved. The germline V and J ends were trimmed by 1 base and 0 bases, with 5 bases remaining between them. Germline loops: CDR1 SGDLS, CDR2 YYNGEE. This CDR3 has 14 amino acids. CDR3 in amino acids: CASSVLSSGNTIYF. As DNA, the CDR3 is TGTGCCAGCAGCGTACTCAGCTCTGGAAACACCATATATTTT. The entire variable domain, with the rest obtained from reference TRBV9 and TRBJ1-3, is as follows: DSGVTQTPKHLITATGQRVTLRCSPRSGDLSVYWYQQSLDQGLQFLIQYYNGEERAKGNILERFSAQQFPDLHSELNLSSLELGDSALYFCASSVLSSGNTIYFGEGSWLTVV.

V gene TRBV4-1 combines with J gene TRBJ2-5; 8 bases match TRBD2. The CDR3 is made up of 16 amino acids. The ends lost 0 bases at V and 1 base at J; junction bases unmatched: 4. The germline V gene has CDR1 MGHRA and CDR2 YSYEKL. CDR3 in amino acids: CASSQEGGGFQETQYF. CDR3 nucleotides: TGCGCCAGCAGCCAAGAGGGCGGGGGGTTCCAAGAGACCCAGTACTTC.

This chain links TRBV7-2 with TRBJ2-1, with 7 bases identical to TRBD1. Unmatched junction bases numbered 1, after V lost 1 base and J lost 1 base. The CDR3 contains 15 residues. Germline V lookup: CDR1 SGHTA, CDR2 FQGNSA. The CDR3 DNA reads TGTGCCAGCAGCTTAGTCAGGGGGTCCTACAATGAGCAGTTCTTC. It specifies CASSLVRGSYNEQFF.

V usage is TRBV18 and J usage is TRBJ2-3; 7 bases line up with TRBD1. Losses at the gene ends were 6 bases for V and 3 bases for J; bases not matched to a gene: 6. Per the germline V gene, CDR1 is KGHSH and CDR2 is LQKENI. The CDR3 has 14 residues. The CDR3 loop reads CASSLQGWTDTQYF. The CDR3 nucleotides read TGTGCCAGCTCCCTACAGGGGTGGACAGATACGCAGTATTTT. Full variable domain (rest looked up from reference TRBV18 and TRBJ2-3): NAGVMQNPRHLVRRRGQEARLRCSPMKGHSHVYWYRQLPEEGLKFMVYLQKENIIDESGMPKERFSAEFPKEGPSILRIQQVVRGDSAAYFCASSLQGWTDTQYFGPGTRLTVL.

This clone was found once. V usage is TRBV3-1 (or the pseudogene TRBV3-2) and J usage is TRBJ1-2, with 9 bases that match TRBD1. Trimming at V came to 3 bases and at J to 6 bases, leaving 11 bases not matched to a gene. The CDR3 spans 16 residues. Looked up from germline, CDR1 is LGHDT and CDR2 is YNNKEL (reference sequence). This CDR3 reads CASSHSDRDRDDGYTF. CDR3 DNA: TGTGCCAGCAGCCATTCCGACCGGGACAGGGATGATGGCTACACCTTC.

The V call is TRBV6-5, the J call TRBJ2-1; possible D gene TRBD2, 6 bases. This CDR3 is 15 amino acids long. Germline lookup yields CDR1 MNHEY and CDR2 SVGAGI. V lost 5 bases and J lost 6, with 17 bases in between. CDR3 sequence: CASSPLRGEVNEQFF. The CDR3 DNA reads as TGTGCCAGCAGTCCCCTACGCGGGGAGGTCAATGAGCAGTTCTTC.

CDR3 nucleotide sequence: TGCAGCGATGACAGGGCAATCAACTATGGCTACACCTTC. This translates into CSDDRAINYGYTF. V and J are TRBV29-1 and TRBJ1-2; TRBD1 matches at 7 bases. V was clipped by 7 bases and J by 2 bases; unmatched bases: 7. The germline V gene has CDR1 SQVTM and CDR2 ANQGSEA. This CDR3 region has 13 residues.

V is TRBV28 and J is TRBJ2-3, with D perhaps matching TRBD2 (5 bases). The ends were cut back, 6 bases at V and 4 bases at J, with 14 bases in the middle. This CDR3 has 14 amino acids. Germline V gives CDR1 MDHEN, CDR2 SYDVKM. This CDR3 is CASREDGMPDTQYF. Here the CDR3 DNA reads TGTGCCAGCAGGGAGGATGGAATGCCAGATACGCAGTATTTT.

This clone was seen once. The chain uses TRBV19 and TRBJ1-1; 8 nucleotides line up with TRBD1. CDR1 and CDR2 from the germline V gene are LNHDA and SQIVND (reference sequence). The CDR3 sequence is 16 residues long. V lost 4 bases, J lost 5 bases, and 12 bases stayed unmatched. The chain's CDR3 is CASSTRGRTVGTEAFF. The CDR3 region has the DNA TGTGCCAGTAGTACCAGGGGGCGGACAGTGGGGACTGAAGCTTTCTTT.

The DNA for the CDR3 is TGTGCCAGCAGTCTTAACAGGGTGCACTATGGCTACACCTTC. Residues: CASSLNRVHYGYTF. The rearrangement links TRBV28 to TRBJ1-2, with a tentative D call TRBD1 (6 bases). Germline CDR1 and CDR2: MDHEN and SYDVKM. The V and J ends lost 5 bases and 3 bases respectively, with 13 bases between them. The CDR3 consists of 14 residues.

The chain uses TRBV18 and TRBJ1-1; TRBD1 matches at 8 bases. The junction had 11 bases not matched to a gene; V was cut back by 6 bases and J by 2 bases. The CDR3 runs 16 residues. Germline loops: CDR1 KGHSH, CDR2 LQKENI. DNA of the CDR3: TGTGCCAGCTCGCTTAGACAGGGGCGTTATAACACTGAAGCTTTCTTT. Its protein product is CASSLRQGRYNTEAFF. The entire variable domain, with the rest obtained from reference TRBV18 and TRBJ1-1, is as follows: NAGVMQNPRHLVRRRGQEARLRCSPMKGHSHVYWYRQLPEEGLKFMVYLQKENIIDESGMPKERFSAEFPKEGPSILRIQQVVRGDSAAYFCASSLRQGRYNTEAFFGQGTRLTVV.

This chain connects TRBV3-1 (or the pseudogene TRBV3-2) to TRBJ1-2; D is possibly TRBD1 (6 bases). V dropped 4 bases and J dropped 4 bases, with 16 bases sitting between them. Germline CDR1 LGHDT, CDR2 YNNKEL (reference sequence). This CDR3 region has 15 residues. CDR3 bases: TGTGCCAGCAGCCCAGGGACATCCGGGACCTATGGCTACACCTTC. Translating gives CASSPGTSGTYGYTF.

The chain has TRBV19 and TRBJ1-5, with no clear D. Germline V gene data show CDR1 as LNHDA and CDR2 as SQIVND (reference sequence). The CDR3 is 14 residues long. Between the trimmed V and J ends, which lost 3 bases and 3 bases, there was a span of 9 bases. DNA for the CDR3: TGTGCCAGTAGTATCGTCGGGTCCAATCAGCCCCAGCATTTT. Translating gives CASSIVGSNQPQHF.

The chain uses TRBV5-1 and TRBJ1-2; D gene uncertain. V lost 2 bases, J lost 0 bases, and 8 bases lay in between. In germline, CDR1 is SGHRS, CDR2 YFSETQ. There are 14 residues in the CDR3. The CDR3 region is CASSFMEANYGYTF. The CDR3 DNA reads TGCGCCAGCAGCTTCATGGAGGCTAACTATGGCTACACCTTC.

This chain uses TRBV7-9 with TRBJ2-3; 9 bases agree with TRBD1. The CDR3 extends over 16 amino acids. V dropped 2 bases and J dropped 4; count of bases not matched to a gene: 7. Germline V gene sequence: CDR1 SEHNR, CDR2 FQNEAQ (reference sequence). Written as DNA, the CDR3 is TGTGCCAGCAGCTTAATACCGGGACAGGGTTCAGATACGCAGTATTTT. Amino acids: CASSLIPGQGSDTQYF. Full variable domain (outside the CDR3, taken from reference TRBV7-9 and TRBJ2-3): DTGVSQNPRHKITKRGQNVTFRCDPISEHNRLYWYRQTLGQGPEFLTYFQNEAQLEKSRLLSDRFSAERPKGSFSTLEIQRTEQGDSAMYLCASSLIPGQGSDTQYFGPGTRLTVL.

This chain links TRBV11-3 with TRBJ2-7, with D possibly being TRBD1 (5 bases). Germline V CDR1 and CDR2: SGHNT, YENEEA. The ends were cut back, 5 bases at V and 3 bases at J, with 8 bases in the middle. The CDR3 contains 12 residues. Here the CDR3 DNA reads TGTGCCAGCAGCAAGGACAACTACGAGCAGTACTTC. Protein product: CASSKDNYEQYF.

The table lists this clone with a few counts. This chain joins TRBV12-3 or TRBV12-4 and TRBJ2-7; tentative D call: TRBD2 (5 bases). The V end was cut by 4 bases, the J end by 8 bases, with 12 bases between. This CDR3 spans 12 amino acids. CDR3 sequence: CASSSGPGKQYF. In DNA form, the CDR3 reads TGTGCCAGCAGTTCGGGTCCGGGAAAGCAGTACTTC.

The chain has TRBV7-9 and TRBJ2-5; TRBD2 aligns across 10 bases. Trimming cost V 6 bases and J 9 bases; bases outside gene matches: 7. The CDR3 spans 13 residues. The germline gives CDR1 SEHNR, CDR2 FQNEAQ (reference sequence). Here the CDR3 reads CASRTLAGFAQYF. Written as DNA, the CDR3 is TGTGCCAGCAGGACACTAGCGGGATTCGCCCAGTACTTC.

The chain is built from TRBV5-1 and TRBJ2-2, with TRBD2 identical over 12 bases. CDR3 length: 15 amino acids. Germline V gene sequence: CDR1 SGHRS, CDR2 YFSETQ. V shed 4 bases, J shed 8 bases, and the junction held 6 bases outside the gene matches. The chain's CDR3 is CASSAGLAGEGELFF. CDR3 sequence (DNA): TGCGCCAGCAGCGCGGGACTAGCGGGCGAGGGGGAGCTGTTTTTT. Full variable domain (missing parts from reference TRBV5-1 and TRBJ2-2): KAGVTQTPRYLIKTRGQQVTLSCSPISGHRSVSWYQQTPGQGLQFLFEYFSETQRNKGNFPGRFSGRQFSNSRSEMNVSTLELGDSALYLCASSAGLAGEGELFFGEGSRLTVL.

This chain links TRBV23-1 with TRBJ1-5; perhaps TRBD1 as D (6 bases). TRBV23-1 is marked as an open reading frame, function uncertain. This CDR3 comprises 15 residues. The V and J ends lost 4 bases and 6 bases respectively, with 16 bases between them. CDR3 sequence reads: CASSPRDTYGQPQHF. CDR3 nucleotides: TGCGCCAGCAGTCCTAGGGACACCTACGGTCAGCCCCAGCATTTT.

This clone was observed at least ten times. The CDR3 loop is CASSFGRDKTDTQYF. CDR3 nucleotide sequence: TGTGCCAGCAGTTTTGGCAGGGACAAAACAGATACGCAGTATTTT. The chain couples TRBV27 to TRBJ2-3; the D gene is possibly TRBD1 (6 bases). V was shortened by 3 bases and J by 3 bases, with 13 bases between the two germline ends. This CDR3 is 15 amino acids long. Germline-derived CDR1 and CDR2 are MNHEY and SMNVEV (reference sequence).

The chain has TRBV9 and TRBJ1-3; D unresolved. The CDR3 runs 15 residues. Trimming took 0 bases from V and 2 from J, leaving 9 bases between them. The germline V gene encodes CDR1 SGDLS and CDR2 YYNGEE. The CDR3 DNA sequence: TGTGCCAGCAGCGTAGGGACGGGAGCTGGAAACACCATATATTTT. Its protein is CASSVGTGAGNTIYF.

The chain has TRBV9 and TRBJ2-1; 8 bases align to TRBD2. Per the germline V gene, CDR1 is SGDLS and CDR2 is YYNGEE. After removal of 2 bases from V and 7 bases from J, the junction contained 11 bases not matched to a gene. There are 16 residues in the CDR3. The CDR3 region is CASSVLAGIGPNEQFF. DNA of the CDR3: TGTGCCAGCAGCGTGTTAGCGGGGATTGGCCCTAATGAGCAGTTCTTC.

This chain connects TRBV19 to TRBJ2-7; 10 nucleotides align to TRBD2. The junction had 4 bases not matched to a gene; V was cut back by 10 bases and J by 4 bases. This CDR3 is built from 12 residues. Germline CDR1 LNHDA, CDR2 SQIVND (reference sequence). CDR3 nucleotides: TGTGCCACCCGGACTAGCGGTTACGAGCAGTACTTC. It codes for CATRTSGYEQYF.

This clone was counted once. The CDR3 DNA reads as TGTGCCAGCAGCTTACCGCAAACTAGAGATACGCAGTATTTT. Translating gives CASSLPQTRDTQYF. The chain combines TRBV7-3 with TRBJ2-3, with D perhaps TRBD2 (5 bases). V shed 2 bases and J shed 5 bases, with 11 bases lying between them. The CDR3 loop spans 14 amino acids. From germline, CDR1 is SGHTA and CDR2 FQGTGA.

V usage is TRBV6-2 or TRBV6-3 and J usage is TRBJ2-7, with D uncertain. Trimming took 4 bases from V and 3 from J, leaving 4 bases between them. The germline CDR1 and CDR2 sequences are MNHEY and SVGEGT. This CDR3 region has 11 residues. CDR3 residues: CASSSLYEQYF. CDR3 in DNA: TGTGCCAGCAGTTCACTCTACGAGCAGTACTTC.